Sequencing of this T cell receptor (beta chain) was carried out in a study of identical twins. Findings of the study overall: Those out-of-frame alpha sequences shared by twins showed an excess of low generation probability.

This clonotype has only a few counts. Its cognate antigen is unknown. MiXCR was run by TCRdb on the 5' RACE reads, yielding one entry per CDR3 protein. The sample holds about 460,000 distinct CDR3 sequences, around 14% seen once. V was cut by 6 bases and J by 1 base, with 11 bases left in between. Germline values: CDR1 KGHSH, CDR2 LQKENI. The CDR3 contains 14 residues. The sample was also linked to a second study, of yellow fever vaccine responses in identical twins.

The specimen sequenced was CD4+ T cells sorted from blood. V and J are TRBV18 and TRBJ2-3; D not resolved. This sequence was found in a woman aged 18-29 years in good health. The CDR3 here is CASSAAVGTDTQYF. CDR3 bases: TGTGCCAGCTCGGCGGCGGTAGGCACAGATACGCAGTATTTT.